The 25 T cell receptor beta chains reported below all come from one sample, sequenced in a study of cytomegalovirus exposure and HLA in healthy donors. PCR used 60 Vbeta primers and 13 Jbeta primers. Method: immunoSEQ multiplex PCR; TCRdb's copy keeps in-frame clones and lacks some. This sample has 150,000 to 180,000 clones; 65% to 75% occur once, and the top ten carry around 2.3%. The sequencing sample was made of PBMCs. The receptors come from a man younger than 45 in good health and CMV-seronegative.

The gene calls are TRBV5-1 and TRBJ2-1; 9 bases map to TRBD2. The germline gives CDR1 SGHRS, CDR2 YFSETQ. The CDR3 loop spans 15 amino acids. The V gene end was trimmed by 1 base and the J gene end by 8 bases; junction bases not matched to a gene: 7. CDR3 sequence (DNA): TGCGCCAGCAGCTTGAGTGGGACTAGCATCCATGAGCAGTTCTTC. It yields the protein CASSLSGTSIHEQFF.

The chain uses TRBV2 and TRBJ2-2; 7 bases fit TRBD1. This CDR3 has 15 amino acids. CDR1 SNHLY and CDR2 FYNNEI come from the germline V gene. J was trimmed by 3 bases and V by 5 bases; bases with no gene match: 6. CDR3 residues: CASSFDRADTGELFF. The CDR3 DNA sequence: TGTGCCAGCAGTTTCGACAGGGCGGACACCGGGGAGCTGTTTTTT.

This chain uses TRBV27 with TRBJ2-1, with D possibly matching TRBD1 (5 bases). The CDR3 runs 13 residues. The V and J ends lost 5 bases and 8 bases respectively, with 13 bases between them. The germline V gene has CDR1 MNHEY and CDR2 SMNVEV (reference sequence). This CDR3 reads CASSIRVIDEQFF. CDR3 nucleotides: TGTGCCAGCAGTATCAGGGTCATCGATGAGCAGTTCTTC.

The chain employs TRBV28 and TRBJ1-3, with 10 bases identical to TRBD1. Germline CDR1 reads MDHEN; CDR2 reads SYDVKM. The CDR3 is 17 amino acids. The V and J ends lost 5 bases and 1 base, in that order; junction bases with no gene match: 8. The CDR3 DNA reads TGTGCCAGCAGTCGCGGACAGGGGGTAAGGTCTGGAAACACCATATATTTT. It codes for CASSRGQGVRSGNTIYF.

The sample holds one count of this clone. The chain is built from TRBV5-1 and TRBJ1-3; TRBD1 agrees at 7 bases. The CDR3 consists of 16 residues. V gave up 4 bases and J gave up 0 bases; unmatched junction bases: 7. The germline gives CDR1 SGHRS, CDR2 YFSETQ. The CDR3 nucleotides are TGCGCCAGCAGCGATCGGGACAGTATCTCTGGAAACACCATATATTTT. This codes for CASSDRDSISGNTIYF.

The V and J genes are TRBV28 and TRBJ2-7; 10 nucleotides line up with TRBD2. The trim removed 4 bases at V and 7 bases at J, leaving 7 bases unmatched. Germline loops: CDR1 MDHEN, CDR2 SYDVKM. The length of the CDR3 is 14 residues. The CDR3 sequence is CASSSSGGGWEQYF. The CDR3 DNA reads as TGTGCCAGCAGTTCGAGCGGGGGGGGATGGGAGCAGTACTTC.

The CDR3 spells CASSRAGTGRNIQYF. For the CDR3, the DNA is TGTGCCAGCTCACGAGCCGGGACAGGAAGAAACATTCAGTACTTC. This sequence joins TRBV18 and TRBJ2-4; 8 bases are shared with TRBD1. Trimming took 4 bases from V and 6 from J; bases not matched to a gene: 8. The germline gives CDR1 KGHSH, CDR2 LQKENI. The CDR3 totals 15 residues.

This chain uses TRBV6-5 with TRBJ2-5; 7 positions agree with TRBD1. Trimming at V came to 2 bases and at J to 2 bases, leaving 5 bases not matched to a gene. Germline V lookup: CDR1 MNHEY, CDR2 SVGAGI. The CDR3 contains 15 residues. The CDR3 DNA sequence: TGTGCCAGCAGTTACCGAGGGGGCACACAAGAGACCCAGTACTTC. This sequence encodes CASSYRGGTQETQYF.

The rearrangement joins TRBV5-4 to TRBJ2-6; the match to TRBD2 covers 9 bases. This CDR3 region has 19 residues. CDR1 is SGHNT and CDR2 is YYREEE in the germline V gene (reference sequence). V gave up 4 bases and J gave up 2 bases; unmatched junction bases: 13. CDR3 coding DNA: TGTGCCAGCAGCCGGAGAGGGGCGGGGGGGATCACTGGGGCCAACGTCCTGACTTTC. It codes for CASSRRGAGGITGANVLTF.

This clone was seen only a few times. This chain joins TRBV6-5 and TRBJ2-3, with TRBD2 matching over 13 bases. The germline V gene has CDR1 MNHEY and CDR2 SVGAGI. CDR3 length: 14 amino acids. V was pared by 8 bases and J by 8 bases, with 7 bases of the junction left unmatched. CDR3 residues: CASGLAGALGTQYF. For the CDR3, the DNA is TGTGCCAGCGGACTAGCGGGGGCACTTGGTACGCAGTATTTT.

The genes are TRBV7-2 and TRBJ1-5; a weak D match, TRBD1 (5 bases). Germline assignment: CDR1 SGHTA and CDR2 FQGNSA. V was cut by 1 base and J by 7 bases, with 11 bases left in between. The CDR3 runs 14 residues. The CDR3 reads CASSLEGAEQPQHF. The CDR3 coding sequence is TGTGCCAGCAGCTTAGAAGGGGCAGAACAGCCCCAGCATTTT.

Details on this clone: A junction boundary mismatches the germline segment, possibly from a read error. This chain joins TRBV7-4 and TRBJ1-6; the D gene is possibly TRBD1 (5 bases). The CDR3 is 18 amino acids. Per germline, CDR1 SGHVT and CDR2 SQSDAQ. The CDR3 region has the DNA TGTGCCAGCAGCTTACTACTAAGCCAGGGTGATGGTAATTCACCCCTCAACTTT. It specifies CASSLLLSQGDGNSPLNF.

J is TRBJ2-7 and V is TRBV7-8; D is possibly TRBD2 (6 bases). V gave up 5 bases and J gave up 2 bases, with 10 bases separating them. CDR3 length: 13 amino acids. Germline V gene sequence: CDR1 SGHVS, CDR2 FQNEAQ. The DNA for the CDR3 is TGTGCCAGCAGCAGGAGGGGTACCTACGAGCAGTACTTC. Protein: CASSRRGTYEQYF.

This clone appeared a single time. The CDR3 region is CASNSAGTSGGDTQYF. CDR3 nucleotide sequence: TGTGCCAGCAACTCAGCCGGGACTAGCGGGGGAGATACGCAGTATTTT. The chain uses TRBV5-4 and TRBJ2-3, with 14 nucleotides matching TRBD2. The CDR3 consists of 16 residues. With V trimmed by 6 bases and J by 5 bases, 8 bases remained unmatched. CDR1 is SGHNT, CDR2 YYREEE, per germline (reference sequence).

This chain links TRBV19 with TRBJ2-4; D unclear. The V end lost 3 bases, the J end lost 7 bases, and 16 bases lay between the germline ends. CDR3 size: 15 residues. Germline lookup yields CDR1 LNHDA and CDR2 SQIVND (reference sequence). This CDR3 reads CASSISYPLLNIQYF. In DNA, the CDR3 is TGTGCCAGTAGTATTTCCTATCCCTTGCTGAACATTCAGTACTTC.

V usage is TRBV6-6 and J usage is TRBJ2-7, with a tentative D call TRBD1 (6 bases). This CDR3 is 13 amino acids long. CDR1 MNHNY and CDR2 SVGAGI come from the germline V gene (reference sequence). V was shortened by 4 bases and J by 2 bases, with 9 bases between the two germline ends. The CDR3 loop reads CASSFPGAYEQYF. The CDR3 coding sequence is TGTGCCAGCAGTTTCCCAGGGGCCTACGAGCAGTACTTC.

The DNA of the CDR3 is TGTGCCAGCGCCCGCCGGGACAGTATTGACTACGAGCAGTACTTC. As protein: CASARRDSIDYEQYF. The rearrangement joins TRBV14 to TRBJ2-7; 7 nucleotides align to TRBD1. V lost 8 bases and J lost 3; bases outside the gene matches: 13. CDR1 and CDR2 from the germline V gene are SGHDN and FVKESK. CDR3 size: 15 residues. The entire variable domain, with the rest obtained from reference TRBV14 and TRBJ2-7, is as follows: EAGVTQFPSHSVIEKGQTVTLRCDPISGHDNLYWYRRVMGKEIKFLLHFVKESKQDESGMPNNRFLAERTGGTYSTLKVQPAELEDSGVYFCASARRDSIDYEQYFGPGTRLTVT.

The gene calls are TRBV6-5 and TRBJ1-1; no definite D call. This CDR3 has 16 residues. Trimming took off 0 bases at V and 0 bases at J, with 11 bases between the two ends. Germline-derived CDR1 and CDR2 are MNHEY and SVGAGI. The CDR3 sequence is CASSYSPGTLNTEAFF. The CDR3 DNA sequence: TGTGCCAGCAGTTACTCTCCGGGAACATTGAACACTGAAGCTTTCTTT.

The gene calls are TRBV9 and TRBJ1-6, with D maybe TRBD1 (5 bases). CDR3 length: 13 residues. Germline-derived CDR1 and CDR2 are SGDLS and YYNGEE. The ends were cut back, 5 bases at V and 8 bases at J, with 11 bases in the middle. The CDR3 DNA follows: TGTGCCAGCAGTAGGACAATTGATTCACCCCTCCACTTT. It specifies CASSRTIDSPLHF.

Only one count was recorded for this clone. The CDR3 here is CASSLGSLVKGADPQFF. The DNA for the CDR3 is TGTGCCAGCAGCTTAGGTAGTTTAGTAAAAGGGGCCGACCCGCAGTTCTTC. The chain recombines TRBV7-9 with TRBJ2-1; TRBD1 might be the D (5 bases). The germline V gene has CDR1 SEHNR and CDR2 FQNEAQ (reference sequence). V was shortened by 1 base and J by 12 bases, with 25 bases between the two germline ends. The CDR3 spans 17 residues.

The chain joins TRBV5-6 to TRBJ1-6, with 9 nucleotides matching TRBD1. Germline V lookup: CDR1 SGHDT, CDR2 YYEEEE. The CDR3 runs 14 residues. The V and J ends lost 3 bases and 9 bases, in that order; junction bases with no gene match: 4. The CDR3 DNA reads as TGTGCCAGCAGCTACGGGACAGGGTTTTCACCCCTCCACTTT. Translated, it gives CASSYGTGFSPLHF. Filled out from reference TRBV5-6 and TRBJ1-6, the complete variable domain reads DAGVTQSPTHLIKTRGQQVTLRCSPKSGHDTVSWYQQALGQGPQFIFQYYEEEERQRGNFPDRFSGHQFPNYSSELNVNALLLGDSALYLCASSYGTGFSPLHFGNGTRLTVT.

The chain employs TRBV27 and TRBJ1-2, with no clear D. Germline CDR1 reads MNHEY; CDR2 reads SMNVEV (reference sequence). Trimming pared 5 bases from V and 8 bases from J, leaving 15 bases between. The CDR3 is made up of 13 amino acids. This CDR3 reads CASSPSHSGGYTF. CDR3 coding DNA: TGTGCCAGCAGTCCCTCTCACTCCGGGGGCTACACCTTC.

The chain has TRBV7-7 and TRBJ2-5; 7 bases agree with TRBD2. CDR3 length: 15 residues. Germline assignment: CDR1 SSHAT and CDR2 FNYEAQ (reference sequence). Trimming cost V 1 base and J 1 base; bases outside gene matches: 3. The DNA of the CDR3 is TGTGCCAGCAGCTTAGGTGCTAGCGGCCAAGAGACCCAGTACTTC. It codes for CASSLGASGQETQYF.

V is TRBV7-6 and J is TRBJ2-5; 8 nucleotides align to TRBD2. The CDR3 runs 16 residues. V shed 2 bases and J 5 bases; nucleotides not matched to a gene: 10. The germline V gene has CDR1 SGHVS and CDR2 FNYEAQ. CDR3 nucleotides: TGTGCCAGCAGCTTAACTTTAGCGGGGATGGGGGAGACCCAGTACTTC. Residues: CASSLTLAGMGETQYF.

This clone has more than one count but fewer than ten. CDR3 sequence (DNA): TGTGCCAGTAGTTTCCTGGACAGGGGGGAGCTGTTTTTT. Translating it yields CASSFLDRGELFF. The chain has TRBV19 and TRBJ2-2, with 7 bases fitting TRBD1. Per germline, CDR1 LNHDA and CDR2 SQIVND (reference sequence). J gave up 8 bases and V 5 bases, and 5 bases lay outside the gene matches. The CDR3 is 13 residues long.